The subject of this entry is one TCR beta chain. TCRdb keeps only in-frame clones here, not all; method: immunoSEQ multiplex PCR. In the table there are about 220,000 clones, roughly four fifths of which are singletons. Those enrolled, adults aged 18 to 89 years, came from some 23 US areas. The data were taken from a study of blood T cell repertoires in COVID-19. Study-wide background: Sample material is recorded as cDNA or gDNA derived from T cells, B-cell-depleted T cells, or PBMCs.

V dropped 5 bases and J dropped 4; count of bases not matched to a gene: 3. Germline assignment: CDR1 LNHDA and CDR2 SQIVND (reference sequence). This CDR3 is 14 amino acids long. The sequence derives from a middle-aged woman with acute COVID-19. The J gene is TRBJ1-2, the V gene TRBV19; 11 nucleotides match TRBD1. Sample: PBMCs or T cells enriched from blood (not recorded which). The CDR3 spells CASSGTGGGYGYTF. In DNA, the CDR3 is TGTGCCAGTAGTGGGACAGGGGGTGGCTATGGCTACACCTTC.